Presented here are 25 T cell receptor beta chains from one specimen sequenced in a study of low-dose radiotherapy and immunotherapy resistance in tumors. Noted time point: after trial treatment. The sample's treatment: LDRT plus nivolumab, ipilimumab, low-dose cyclophosphamide and aspirin (RACIN trial). First-strand cDNA relied on TRAV- and TRBV-specific primers spanning alpha and beta chains. The PCR that amplified TCRs ran for 20 cycles, relying on a constant-region primer and a V-primer adapter. TCRdb re-called the reads through MiXCR, storing one row per CDR3 protein. The table lists 100,000 or so distinct CDR3 sequences, roughly 20% of them singletons, with approximately 4% in the top ten. The sample in question was PBMCs, obtained after low-dose radiotherapy plus immunotherapy. The receptor source for this set is a male donor with prostate cancer.

This chain joins TRBV6-6 and TRBJ2-3; the D is unclear. In germline, CDR1 is MNHNY, CDR2 SVGAGI (reference sequence). V lost 2 bases to trimming and J lost 6 bases, with 0 bases between them. The CDR3 is 10 amino acids. The CDR3 sequence is CASSYDTQYF. The CDR3 DNA follows: TGTGCCAGCAGTTACGATACGCAGTATTTT.

Ten or more counts support this clonotype. The CDR3 DNA reads TGTGCCAGCAGCGCCGGGGACAGGGGAGAGGCTTTCTTT. Protein: CASSAGDRGEAFF. The rearrangement uses TRBV9 and TRBJ1-1, with TRBD1 matching 10 bases. The trim removed 3 bases at V and 11 bases at J, leaving 7 bases unmatched. The CDR3 is 13 residues long. Germline CDR1 SGDLS, CDR2 YYNGEE.

The V gene is TRBV12-2, the J gene TRBJ1-5. TRBV12-2 is a known pseudogene. This CDR3 has 17 residues. CDR3: CASRCEGGDDSNQPQHF. The CDR3 coding sequence is TGTGCAAGTCGCTGTGAGGGAGGGGATGATAGCAATCAGCCCCAGCATTTT.

This clonotype was recorded many times. This chain connects TRBV4-1 to TRBJ2-1; TRBD2 matches 8 bases. CDR3 size: 15 residues. CDR1 MGHRA and CDR2 YSYEKL come from the germline V gene. Trimming cost V 4 bases and J 7 bases; bases outside gene matches: 9. CDR3 DNA sequence: TGCGCCAGCAGCCCCCCGGGGGGCGGGGGGAATGAGCAGTTCTTC. It codes for CASSPPGGGGNEQFF.

This chain links TRBV20-1 with TRBJ1-1; D remains ambiguous. The CDR3 sequence is 12 residues long. Trimming removed 1 base from V and 1 base from J, with 4 bases in between. The germline V gene has CDR1 DFQATT and CDR2 SNEGSKA (reference sequence). The CDR3 DNA reads as TGCAGTGCTAGAGGTGGGAACACTGAAGCTTTCTTT. Encoded protein: CSARGGNTEAFF.

This clonotype was observed many times. V is TRBV10-2 and J is TRBJ1-1; D unclear. The CDR3 spans 12 residues. Germline lookup yields CDR1 WSHSY and CDR2 SAAADI. V lost 3 bases, J lost 4 bases, and 6 bases lay in between. The CDR3 sequence: CASSDVSTEAFF. CDR3 nucleotide sequence: TGCGCCAGCAGTGACGTGAGCACTGAAGCTTTCTTT.

The table lists this clonotype with many counts. J is TRBJ2-2 and V is TRBV7-2; D unclear. The CDR3 covers 12 residues. Trimming cost V 4 bases and J 3 bases, with 3 bases left between them. The germline gives CDR1 SGHTA, CDR2 FQGNSA. In DNA form, the CDR3 reads TGTGCCAGCAGCTACTACACCGGGGAGCTGTTTTTT. Protein product: CASSYYTGELFF. The full variable domain, its missing parts supplied by reference TRBV7-2 and TRBJ2-2, is GAGVSQSPSNKVTEKGKDVELRCDPISGHTALYWYRQSLGQGLEFLIYFQGNSAPDKSGLPSDRFSAERTGGSVSTLTIQRTQQEDSAVYLCASSYYTGELFFGEGSRLTVL.

This clonotype appeared many times. The chain recombines TRBV25-1 with TRBJ2-7; either TRBD1 or TRBD2 may fit D (5 bases each). This CDR3 has 14 residues. Looked up from germline, CDR1 is MGHDK and CDR2 is SYGVNS. Trimming shortened V by 4 bases and J by 4 bases, and 14 bases separated the two germline ends. CDR3: CASSVGDLSYEQYF. In nucleotides, the CDR3 is TGTGCCAGCAGTGTGGGGGACCTCTCATACGAGCAGTACTTC.

This clonotype occurred many times. The chain joins TRBV5-1 to TRBJ1-5; 7 bases match TRBD1. The CDR3 runs 16 residues. Germline CDR1 reads SGHRS; CDR2 reads YFSETQ. J lost 3 bases, V lost 0 bases, and 6 bases had no gene match. This CDR3 is CASSLAEQGYNQPQHF. CDR3 in DNA: TGCGCCAGCAGCTTGGCCGAACAGGGGTACAATCAGCCCCAGCATTTT.

Comments on this clonotype: One base separates it from a far larger clone, so it is likely a read error. V and J are TRBV3-1 and TRBJ2-5; D unclear. The CDR3 runs 14 residues. V was clipped by 5 bases and J by 11 bases, with 21 bases between them. CDR1 is LGHDT and CDR2 is YNNKEL in the germline V gene (reference sequence). The CDR3 protein is CASSWGSGYNEQYF. In DNA form, the CDR3 reads TGTGCCAGCAGCTGGGGATCTGGGTACAATGAGCAGTACTTC.

By share, this clonotype ranks as medium-sized (0.01 to 0.1%). The gene calls are TRBV29-1 and TRBJ2-1; 8 nucleotides line up with TRBD1. The CDR3 consists of 16 residues. CDR1 is SQVTM, CDR2 ANQGSEA, per germline. V lost 3 bases, J lost 8 bases, and 15 bases stayed unmatched. Here the CDR3 reads CSVEGWGQGAMDEQFF. The CDR3 bases are TGCAGCGTTGAGGGATGGGGGCAGGGGGCGATGGATGAGCAGTTCTTC.

This clonotype was observed many times. This sequence joins TRBV6-2 or TRBV6-3 and TRBJ1-1, with D hard to call. This CDR3 comprises 10 residues. In germline, CDR1 is MNHEY, CDR2 SVGEGT. V shed 10 bases and J shed 3 bases, with 6 bases lying between them. In DNA, the CDR3 is TGTGCCACGGGATACACTGAAGCTTTCTTT. It codes for CATGYTEAFF.

The V and J genes are TRBV30 and TRBJ2-7; TRBD2 matches at 10 bases. V dropped 4 bases and J dropped 7; count of bases not matched to a gene: 13. The CDR3 spans 15 residues. Germline CDR1 is GTSNPN and CDR2 is SVGIG (reference sequence). CDR3 region: CAWTLRSSGGREQYF. DNA for the CDR3: TGTGCCTGGACCCTGCGGTCTAGCGGGGGCAGGGAGCAGTACTTC.

The V gene is TRBV27, the J gene TRBJ1-5, with 8 bases matching TRBD1. The length of the CDR3 is 15 residues. Trimming at V came to 2 bases and at J to 5 bases, leaving 5 bases not matched to a gene. From germline, CDR1 is MNHEY and CDR2 SMNVEV (reference sequence). In nucleotides, the CDR3 is TGTGCCAGCAGTTTAAAGGGGACAGGTCATCAGCCCCAGCATTTT. This gives the protein CASSLKGTGHQPQHF.

This clonotype showed up many times. The chain is built from TRBV3-1 and TRBJ2-7, with D unresolved. Germline lookup yields CDR1 LGHDT and CDR2 YNNKEL (reference sequence). Trimming cost V 4 bases and J 0 bases, with 13 bases left between them. The CDR3 is made up of 15 amino acids. The CDR3 region has the DNA TGTGCCAGCAGCCGCCGCAAACCCGACTCCTACGAGCAGTACTTC. Protein sequence: CASSRRKPDSYEQYF.

This clonotype has ten or more counts. This chain uses TRBV20-1 with TRBJ1-4; 10 bases map to TRBD1. The CDR3 runs 13 residues. Germline lookup yields CDR1 DFQATT and CDR2 SNEGSKA (reference sequence). V was pared by 6 bases and J by 5 bases, with 3 bases of the junction left unmatched. CDR3 coding DNA: TGCAGTGCCGAGGGACAGGGGAATGAAAAACTGTTTTTT. Translated: CSAEGQGNEKLFF.

This clonotype was picked up many times. The V gene is TRBV23-1, the J gene TRBJ1-5, with D possibly being TRBD1 (6 bases). TRBV23-1 is recorded as an ORF, its role being uncertain. V was clipped by 2 bases and J by 3 bases, with 23 bases between them. The CDR3 is 19 amino acids. The CDR3, as DNA: TGCGCCAGCAGTCAAGGGGGTAGTAGGACCCGGGGGGCCAATCAGCCCCAGCATTTT. This encodes CASSQGGSRTRGANQPQHF.

This clonotype was found many times. This rearrangement joins TRBV30 to TRBJ1-1; a possible D gene is TRBD1 (6 bases). Germline CDR1 and CDR2: GTSNPN and SVGIG (reference sequence). V lost 0 bases to trimming and J lost 3 bases, with 20 bases between them. CDR3 length: 17 residues. CDR3 sequence (DNA): TGTGCCTGGAGTGTAGGTTGGGGCCGAAGGGGGGACACTGAAGCTTTCTTT. Encoded protein: CAWSVGWGRRGDTEAFF.

The chain has TRBV12-3 or TRBV12-4 and TRBJ2-1, with 7 bases aligning to TRBD2. The trim removed 3 bases at V and 7 bases at J, leaving 9 bases unmatched. The CDR3 consists of 15 residues. The CDR3 reads CASSFNGPGGNEQFF. The CDR3 nucleotides read TGTGCCAGCAGTTTTAATGGCCCGGGGGGAAATGAGCAGTTCTTC.

This clonotype was detected ten times or more. The chain links TRBV19 to TRBJ2-7; TRBD1 or TRBD2 may be the D gene (5 bases each). The V end was cut by 3 bases, the J end by 5 bases, with 14 bases between. This CDR3 contains 14 residues. Germline V gene data show CDR1 as LNHDA and CDR2 as SQIVND (reference sequence). The CDR3 region has the DNA TGTGCCAGTAGTATGAAAGCAGGGAGCCACGAGCAGTACTTC. Translation gives CASSMKAGSHEQYF.

This clonotype was counted many times. The chain recombines TRBV27 with TRBJ1-4, with D hard to call. In germline, CDR1 is MNHEY, CDR2 SMNVEV (reference sequence). V lost 2 bases and J lost 5, with 12 bases in between. The CDR3 loop spans 15 amino acids. This CDR3 is CASSLIPGSNEKLFF. DNA for the CDR3: TGTGCCAGCAGTTTAATTCCCGGTTCGAATGAAAAACTGTTTTTT.

This clonotype was seen a handful of times. J is TRBJ2-1 and V is TRBV6-2 or TRBV6-3; the D gene is possibly TRBD1 (5 bases). The CDR3 loop spans 17 amino acids. The germline CDR1 and CDR2 sequences are MNHEY and SVGEGT. Trimming removed 5 bases at V and 0 bases at J, with 17 bases between. CDR3 region: CASSDLRGSSSYNEQFF. In DNA, the CDR3 is TGTGCCAGCAGTGACCTAAGGGGCTCTAGCTCCTACAATGAGCAGTTCTTC.

There are many counts of this clonotype. V gene TRBV24-1 combines with J gene TRBJ2-2; 10 bases are a match to TRBD1. This CDR3 has 16 amino acids. Per the germline V gene, CDR1 is KGHDR and CDR2 is SFDVKD. Germline trimming cut 4 bases from V and 4 bases from J; bases unmatched to any gene: 5. The CDR3 DNA follows: TGTGCCACCAGTGACTCCGGGACAGGGGCCACCGGGGAGCTGTTTTTT. Translated: CATSDSGTGATGELFF.

This sequence joins TRBV28 and TRBJ1-2; TRBD1 agrees at 9 bases. With 7 bases clipped from V and 8 bases from J, the junction kept 8 bases outside the gene matches. Germline CDR1 is MDHEN and CDR2 is SYDVKM. This CDR3 comprises 13 residues. The CDR3 bases are TGTGCCAGCATTACAGGGGGCTCTAACGGCTACACCTTC. This encodes CASITGGSNGYTF.

This clonotype was observed at least ten times. The chain combines TRBV5-4 with TRBJ1-6; 7 nucleotides align to TRBD1. The germline V gene has CDR1 SGHNT and CDR2 YYREEE (reference sequence). The CDR3 length is 14 residues. The J segment lost 7 bases and the V segment lost 2 bases, leaving 3 bases of the junction unmatched. The CDR3 here is CASSFNRGNSPLHF. The CDR3, as DNA: TGTGCCAGCAGCTTTAACAGGGGCAATTCACCCCTCCACTTT.